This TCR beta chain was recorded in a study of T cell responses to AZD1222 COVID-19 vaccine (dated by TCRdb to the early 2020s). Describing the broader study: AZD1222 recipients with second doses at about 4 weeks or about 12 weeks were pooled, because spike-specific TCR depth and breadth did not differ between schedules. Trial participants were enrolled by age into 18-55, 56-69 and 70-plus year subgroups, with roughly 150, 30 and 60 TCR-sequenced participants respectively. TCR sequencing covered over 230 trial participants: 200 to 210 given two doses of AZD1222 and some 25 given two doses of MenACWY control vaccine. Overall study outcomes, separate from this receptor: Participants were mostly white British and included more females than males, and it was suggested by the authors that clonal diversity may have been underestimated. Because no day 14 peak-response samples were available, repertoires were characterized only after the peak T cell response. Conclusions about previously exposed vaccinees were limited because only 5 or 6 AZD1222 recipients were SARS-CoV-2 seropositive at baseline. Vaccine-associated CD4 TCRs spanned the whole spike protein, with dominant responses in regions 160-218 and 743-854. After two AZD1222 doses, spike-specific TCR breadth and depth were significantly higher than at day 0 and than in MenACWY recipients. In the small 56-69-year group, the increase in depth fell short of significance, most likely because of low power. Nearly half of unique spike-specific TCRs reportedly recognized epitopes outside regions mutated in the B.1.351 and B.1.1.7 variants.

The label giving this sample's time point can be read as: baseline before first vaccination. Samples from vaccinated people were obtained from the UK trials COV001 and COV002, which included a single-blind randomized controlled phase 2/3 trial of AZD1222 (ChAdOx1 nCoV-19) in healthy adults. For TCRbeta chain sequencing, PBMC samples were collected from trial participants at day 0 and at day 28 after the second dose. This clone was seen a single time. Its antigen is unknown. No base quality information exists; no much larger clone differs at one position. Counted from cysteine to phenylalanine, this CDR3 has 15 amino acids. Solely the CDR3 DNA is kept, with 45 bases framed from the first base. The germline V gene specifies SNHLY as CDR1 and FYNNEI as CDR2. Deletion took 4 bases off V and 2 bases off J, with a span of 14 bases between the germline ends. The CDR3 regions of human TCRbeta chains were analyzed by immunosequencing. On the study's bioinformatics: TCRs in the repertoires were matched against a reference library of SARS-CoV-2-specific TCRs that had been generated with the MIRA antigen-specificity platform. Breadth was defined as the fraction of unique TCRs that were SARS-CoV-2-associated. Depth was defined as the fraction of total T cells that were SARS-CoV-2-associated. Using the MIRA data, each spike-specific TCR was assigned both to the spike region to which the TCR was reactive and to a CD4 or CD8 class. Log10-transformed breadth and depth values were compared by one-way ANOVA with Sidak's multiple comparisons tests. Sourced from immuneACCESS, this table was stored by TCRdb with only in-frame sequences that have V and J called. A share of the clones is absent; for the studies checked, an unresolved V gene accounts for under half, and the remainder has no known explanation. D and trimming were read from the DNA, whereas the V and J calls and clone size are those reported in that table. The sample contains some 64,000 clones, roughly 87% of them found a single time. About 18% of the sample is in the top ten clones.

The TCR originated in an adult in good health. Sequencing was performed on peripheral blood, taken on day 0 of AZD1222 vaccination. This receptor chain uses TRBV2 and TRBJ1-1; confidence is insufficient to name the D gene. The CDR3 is CASSVEGISNTEAFF. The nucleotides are TGTGCCAGCAGTGTTGAGGGAATTAGCAACACTGAAGCTTTCTTT.